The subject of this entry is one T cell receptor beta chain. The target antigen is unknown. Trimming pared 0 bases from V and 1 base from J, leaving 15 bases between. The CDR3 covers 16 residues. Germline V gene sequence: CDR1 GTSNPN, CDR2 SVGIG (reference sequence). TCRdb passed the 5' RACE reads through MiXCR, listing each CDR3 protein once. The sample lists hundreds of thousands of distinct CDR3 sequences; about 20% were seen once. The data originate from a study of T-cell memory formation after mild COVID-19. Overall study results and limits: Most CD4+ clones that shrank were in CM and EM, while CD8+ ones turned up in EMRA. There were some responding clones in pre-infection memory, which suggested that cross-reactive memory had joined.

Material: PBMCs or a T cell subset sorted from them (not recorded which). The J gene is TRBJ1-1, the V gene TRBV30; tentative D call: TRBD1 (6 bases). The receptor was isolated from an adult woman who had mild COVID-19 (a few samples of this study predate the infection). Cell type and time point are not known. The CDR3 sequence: CAWSVGQSWGNTEAFF. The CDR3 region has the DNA TGTGCCTGGAGTGTCGGACAGTCATGGGGGAACACTGAAGCTTTCTTT.